The sequence of this T cell receptor beta chain was determined in a study of human T cells and chemical hapten exposure. In TCRdb, the RACE reads were re-called with MiXCR into one record per CDR3 protein. Among tens of thousands of distinct CDR3 sequences listed, around 7% were seen once. The sample's time point: pre-sensitization, week 0. Treatment in this sample: therapeutic diphenylcyclopropenone sensitization with weekly scalp DPC. There are many counts of this clonotype. Germline lookup yields CDR1 LGHNT and CDR2 FRNRAP. There are 17 residues in the CDR3. The germline V and J ends were trimmed by 0 bases and 2 bases, with 17 bases remaining between them.

This clonotype was sampled from a woman in her twenties or thirties with alopecia areata. Some clones in this sample may be carry-over from other donors' samples. The rearrangement uses TRBV12-5 and TRBJ2-7, with D perhaps given as TRBD1 or TRBD2 (5 bases each). Sequenced material: whole blood, taken in connection with sensitization to the hapten diphenylcyclopropenone (DPC). The CDR3 region has the DNA TGTGCTAGTGGTTTGGTACCACCCCCGAGGGGTGCCTACGAGCAGTACTTC. It translates to CASGLVPPPRGAYEQYF.